This entry lists 27 T cell receptor beta chains sequenced from one sample in a study of kidney transplant recipient with SARS-CoV-2 infection. MiXCR, applied by TCRdb to the reads, yields one record per CDR3 protein. This table holds some 220,000 distinct CDR3 sequences, 29% found once. Sample: a blood sample, taken at baseline and between days 110 and 120 from a kidney transplant recipient. These receptors all come from a male patient between 25 and 40 years old who had COVID-19 and was a kidney transplant recipient. Some T cells may possibly be graft donor cells.

This clonotype was seen ten or more times. CDR3 sequence: CASSSGGAGNQPQHF. DNA for the CDR3: TGTGCCAGCAGCTCAGGGGGCGCGGGCAATCAGCCCCAGCATTTT. The V and J genes are TRBV5-4 and TRBJ1-5, with TRBD1 identical over 8 bases. Trimming at V came to 3 bases and at J to 2 bases, leaving 4 bases not matched to a gene. The germline V gene has CDR1 SGHNT and CDR2 YYREEE (reference sequence). The CDR3 is 15 residues long.

This clonotype was seen repeatedly, ten times or more. This chain uses TRBV12-3 or TRBV12-4 with TRBJ1-2; D gene uncertain. Trimming cost V 3 bases and J 4 bases, with 21 bases left between them. CDR3 length equals 17 residues. The CDR3 DNA reads TGTGCCAGCAGTTTCCAGCCCACAGCAGGAAAGACCTATGGCTACACCTTC. Translating gives CASSFQPTAGKTYGYTF.

This clonotype was detected many times. This chain joins TRBV21-1 and TRBJ1-5; the D call of TRBD1 is as the table states it, not checked on the DNA. TRBV21-1 is reported as a pseudogene. The CDR3 loop spans 16 amino acids. CDR3: CAYALGRGYFNQPQHF. CDR3 in DNA: TGTGCCTATGCCCTTGGACGGGGGTACTTCAATCAGCCCCAGCATTTT.

In DNA, the CDR3 is TGTGCCAGTAACGCAGGGAGATATAGCAATCAGCCCCAGCATTTT. Protein product: CASNAGRYSNQPQHF. The chain combines TRBV19 with TRBJ1-5; D is perhaps TRBD1 (5 bases). Germline CDR1 and CDR2: LNHDA and SQIVND (reference sequence). The CDR3 is made up of 15 amino acids. V lost 7 bases and J 0 bases, leaving 13 bases between the germline ends.

As to this clonotype: A junction end diverges from the germline sequence, so it may reflect a read error. The genes are TRBV5-5 and TRBJ2-4, with D hard to call. CDR1 and CDR2 from the germline V gene are SGHKS and YYEKEE (reference sequence). The CDR3 is 14 amino acids. Here the CDR3 DNA reads TGTGCCAGCAGAGACCCCCTATCCAAAAACATTCAGCACTTC. Its translation: CASRDPLSKNIQHF.

This clonotype was counted many times. The chain uses TRBV24-1 and TRBJ2-2, with a possible D match to TRBD1 (5 bases). The germline V and J ends were trimmed by 10 bases and 2 bases, with 13 bases remaining between them. This CDR3 comprises 14 residues. Germline assignment: CDR1 KGHDR and CDR2 SFDVKD. The CDR3 nucleotides are TGTGCCACGTCCGCGACAGAAAACACCGGGGAGCTGTTTTTT. Translated: CATSATENTGELFF.

Points on this clonotype: A read error may explain this, as a much larger clone is one base away. The chain recombines TRBV5-6 with TRBJ1-6; 10 bases are a match to TRBD1. The CDR3 length is 14 residues. In germline, CDR1 is SGHDT, CDR2 YYEEEE. CDR3 protein: CAGSLGTGDSPLHF. The CDR3 coding sequence is TGTGCCGGCAGCTTGGGGACAGGGGATTCACCCCTCCACTTT.

With regard to this clonotype: One base away lies a much larger clone, so this may be a sequencing read error. The V gene is TRBV6-6, the J gene TRBJ1-2; D may be TRBD1 (5 bases). Germline CDR1 and CDR2: MNHNY and SVGAGI (reference sequence). CDR3 length: 15 residues. The CDR3 reads CAGSYSTWGGNGYTF. In nucleotides, the CDR3 is TGTGCCGGCAGTTACTCGACATGGGGCGGGAATGGCTACACCTTC.

This clonotype was seen once. This could be a read error, since a much larger clone is one nucleotide away. The chain recombines TRBV14 with TRBJ1-1; D call uncertain. The germline V gene has CDR1 SGHDN and CDR2 FVKESK. The CDR3 is 16 amino acids. V lost 4 bases and J 0 bases, leaving 15 bases between the germline ends. The CDR3 DNA reads as TGTGCCAGCAGCCCAGATTTGGGCAACATGAACACTGAAGCTTTCTTT. This encodes CASSPDLGNMNTEAFF.

This clonotype was found many times. The chain joins TRBV6-6 to TRBJ1-1; TRBD1 is a possible D gene (5 bases). V was shortened by 7 bases and J by 2 bases, with 17 bases between the two germline ends. The CDR3 covers 15 residues. Germline assignment: CDR1 MNHNY and CDR2 SVGAGI (reference sequence). CDR3 bases: TGTGCCAGCATTAACGTCCCAGGGCAAAACACTGAAGCTTTCTTT. It codes for CASINVPGQNTEAFF.

As concerns this clonotype: This may come from a read error, since a much larger clone is one base off. The chain links TRBV5-3 to TRBJ1-2; D uncertain. TRBV5-3 is noted as an ORF with a role that remains uncertain. CDR3 length: 16 amino acids. Trimming removed 7 bases from V and 4 bases from J, with 23 bases in between. CDR3 sequence reads: CARLQRVVRKAYGYTF. The CDR3 nucleotides are TGTGCCAGATTGCAGAGAGTGGTGAGAAAGGCCTATGGCTACACCTTC.

The table lists this clonotype with many counts. The chain uses TRBV9 and TRBJ2-3; possibly TRBD2 for D (6 bases). Trimming removed 2 bases at V and 3 bases at J, with 19 bases between. This CDR3 has 17 residues. The germline CDR1 and CDR2 sequences are SGDLS and YYNGEE. The CDR3 DNA is TGTGCCAGCAGCGTTGAGATTGATCGGGGGAGAACAGATACGCAGTATTTT. Residues: CASSVEIDRGRTDTQYF.

This clonotype was counted at least ten times. The chain employs TRBV10-1 and TRBJ1-2; D uncertain. V was pared by 5 bases and J by 4 bases, with 23 bases between. CDR3 length equals 17 residues. The germline CDR1 and CDR2 sequences are WNHNN and SYGVQD (reference sequence). The CDR3 region has the DNA TGCGCCAGCAGTCCTCGGCCAAGATCGCGAAAGACCTATGGCTACACCTTC. It codes for CASSPRPRSRKTYGYTF.

Comment on this clonotype: This sequence may be a read error, since a much larger clone differs from it by one base. This chain uses TRBV30 with TRBJ1-2; tentatively, D is TRBD1 (5 bases). The CDR3 has 11 residues. Per germline, CDR1 GTSNPN and CDR2 SVGIG (reference sequence). The V end was cut by 8 bases, the J end by 13 bases, with 20 bases between. CDR3 DNA: TGTGCCCGGGACGGAACCGCGGCTCGCACCTTC. It yields the protein CARDGTAARTF. The full variable domain, completed using reference TRBV30 and TRBJ1-2, is SQTIHQWPATLVQPVGSPLSLECTVEGTSNPNLYWYRQAAGRGLQLLFYSVGIGQISSEVPQNLSASRPQDRQFILSSKKLLLSDSGFYLCARDGTAARTFGSGTRLTVV.

There are many counts of this clonotype. The chain employs TRBV5-8 and TRBJ1-2, with D unclear. Germline V lookup: CDR1 SGHTS, CDR2 YDEGEE. V shed 7 bases and J shed 4 bases, with 23 bases lying between them. The CDR3 extends over 16 amino acids. The CDR3 region has the DNA TGTGCCAGCCAACATTATCATCCACGAAAGACCTATGGCTACACCTTC. The encoded protein is CASQHYHPRKTYGYTF. The full variable domain, with the rest looked up from reference TRBV5-8 and TRBJ1-2, is EAGVTQSPTHLIKTRGQQATLRCSPISGHTSVYWYQQALGLGLQFLLWYDEGEERNRGNFPPRFSGRQFPNYSSELNVNALELEDSALYLCASQHYHPRKTYGYTFGSGTRLTVV.

The V and J genes are TRBV11-2 and TRBJ2-5; D is perhaps TRBD2 (6 bases). Germline V gives CDR1 SGHAT, CDR2 FQNNGV. This CDR3 has 14 residues. V was trimmed by 1 base and J by 5 bases, leaving 11 bases between them. CDR3 nucleotide sequence: TGTGCCAGCAGCTTAGTTCCGGGAGAGGAGACCCAGTACTTC. This codes for CASSLVPGEETQYF.

About this clonotype itself: A much larger clone lies one base from this, so it may be a read error. The CDR3 does not close with the conserved phenylalanine or tryptophan, likely indicating a read error. The chain links TRBV6-5 to TRBJ2-3; D is unresolved. CDR3 length: 13 residues. CDR1 and CDR2 (germline): MNHEY, SVGAGI. V lost 0 bases to trimming and J lost 6 bases, with 7 bases between them. CDR3 sequence: CASSYSGFDTQYS. The CDR3, as DNA: TGTGCCAGCAGTTACTCGGGTTTCGATACGCAGTATTCT.

Only a few counts were recorded for this clonotype. The chain uses TRBV20-1 and TRBJ2-1; D might be TRBD2 (6 bases). Trimming removed 7 bases from V and 1 base from J, with 29 bases in between. This CDR3 contains 19 residues. Germline V gene data show CDR1 as DFQATT and CDR2 as SNEGSKA (reference sequence). CDR3 bases: TGCAGTGGAGTAGCGGTTGGCGGGAAAGGATCTTCGTCCTACAATGAGCAGTTCTTC. This translates into CSGVAVGGKGSSSYNEQFF.

This clonotype was counted many times. V usage is TRBV3-1 and J usage is TRBJ1-6; D may be TRBD1 (5 bases). The CDR3 extends over 16 amino acids. The V and J ends lost 4 bases and 6 bases respectively, with 16 bases between them. CDR1 and CDR2 from the germline V gene are LGHDT and YNNKEL (reference sequence). The CDR3 is CASSPLWSGGNSPLHF. The CDR3, as DNA: TGTGCCAGCAGCCCCCTTTGGTCGGGGGGTAATTCACCCCTCCACTTT. Full variable domain (rest looked up from reference TRBV3-1 and TRBJ1-6): DTAVSQTPKYLVTQMGNDKSIKCEQNLGHDTMYWYKQDSKKFLKIMFSYNNKELIINETVPNRFSPKSPDKAHLNLHINSLELGDSAVYFCASSPLWSGGNSPLHFGNGTRLTVT.

This clonotype turned up a few times. The CDR3 spells CASSLNLETQYF. In DNA form, the CDR3 reads TGTGCCAGCAGCTTAAATTTGGAGACCCAGTACTTC. The V call is TRBV7-2, the J call TRBJ2-5; D gene uncertain. The CDR3 sequence is 12 residues long. The germline V gene encodes CDR1 SGHTA and CDR2 FQGNSA. Trimming left V 2 bases short and J 5 bases short, with 6 bases between.

As concerns this clonotype: This may be a read error: a much more frequent sequence differs by one nucleotide. The V gene is TRBV5-1, the J gene TRBJ1-2; D ambiguous. The CDR3 is made up of 16 amino acids. Trimming removed 6 bases from V and 4 bases from J, with 22 bases in between. Per the germline V gene, CDR1 is SGHRS and CDR2 is YFSETQ. CDR3 sequence (DNA): TGCGCCAGCAAGAGTAAATCGGTTCGAAAGACCTATGGCTACACCTTC. The encoded protein is CASKSKSVRKTYGYTF.

Regarding this clonotype: This clone may be a read error of a much larger clone one base away. The chain has TRBV7-9 and TRBJ1-1, with D maybe TRBD1 (5 bases). The CDR3 contains 16 residues. Trimming cost V 0 bases and J 3 bases, with 14 bases left between them. CDR1 SEHNR and CDR2 FQNEAQ come from the germline V gene (reference sequence). CDR3 sequence (DNA): TGTGCCAGCAGCTTAGCGCTAAGGGGTAGGCACACTGAAGCTTTCTTT. It translates to CASSLALRGRHTEAFF.

There are a few counts of this clonotype. Given a much more abundant clone one base away, this may be a read error. This chain connects TRBV6-6 to TRBJ1-2; D is possibly TRBD1 (6 bases). This CDR3 has 13 residues. CDR1 and CDR2 (germline): MNHNY, SVGAGI (reference sequence). DNA of the CDR3: TGTGCCGGCAGTTACCAGGGGATCGATGGCTACACCTTC. Protein product: CAGSYQGIDGYTF.

This rearrangement joins TRBV6-5 to TRBJ2-6, with 9 nucleotides matching TRBD1. CDR3 length: 17 amino acids. The ends lost 6 bases at V and 0 bases at J; junction bases unmatched: 6. Germline V gives CDR1 MNHEY, CDR2 SVGAGI. CDR3 nucleotides: TGTGCCAGCAGCTCCGGGACAGGGTCCTCTGGGGCCAACGTCCTGACTTTC. Its protein product is CASSSGTGSSGANVLTF.

Notes on this clonotype: A read error is possible here, since a much larger clone lies one base away. The chain uses TRBV6-5 and TRBJ1-4; D might be TRBD1 (6 bases). CDR3 length: 16 residues. CDR1 is MNHEY and CDR2 is SVGAGI in the germline V gene. In DNA, the CDR3 is TGTGCCAGCAAAAAAGGGACACTTGCAACTAATGAAGAACTGTTTTTT. It is translated as CASKKGTLATNEELFF.

This clonotype was recorded at least ten times. The V and J genes are TRBV7-3 and TRBJ2-1; 8 nucleotides line up with TRBD1. The CDR3 contains 14 residues. Trimming removed 3 bases from V and 4 bases from J; junction bases left unmatched: 2. Germline values: CDR1 SGHTA, CDR2 FQGTGA. For the CDR3, the DNA is TGTGCCAGCAGCTTGGGACAGGCATACAATGAGCAGTTCTTC. It codes for CASSLGQAYNEQFF.

A word on this clonotype: This sequence may be a read error, since a much larger clone differs from it by one base. J is TRBJ1-2 and V is TRBV6-1; D unresolved. Germline V gene sequence: CDR1 MNHNS, CDR2 SASEGT. Trimming left V 3 bases short and J 4 bases short, with 21 bases between. The CDR3 sequence is 17 residues long. This chain's CDR3 is CASSDEWECRKTYGYTF. The CDR3 coding sequence is TGTGCCAGCAGTGACGAATGGGAATGTAGAAAGACCTATGGCTACACCTTC.